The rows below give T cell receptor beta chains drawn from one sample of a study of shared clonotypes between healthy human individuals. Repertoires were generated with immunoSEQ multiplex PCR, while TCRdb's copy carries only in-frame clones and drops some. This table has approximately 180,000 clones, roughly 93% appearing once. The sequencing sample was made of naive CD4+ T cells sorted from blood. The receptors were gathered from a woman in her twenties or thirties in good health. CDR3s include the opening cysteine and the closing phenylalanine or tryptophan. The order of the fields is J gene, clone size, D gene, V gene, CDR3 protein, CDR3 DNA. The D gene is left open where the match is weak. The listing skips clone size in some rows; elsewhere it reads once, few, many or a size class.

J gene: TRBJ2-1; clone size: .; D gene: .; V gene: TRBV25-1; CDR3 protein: CASSEINEQFF; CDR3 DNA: TGTGCCAGCAGTGAAATCAATGAGCAGTTCTTC
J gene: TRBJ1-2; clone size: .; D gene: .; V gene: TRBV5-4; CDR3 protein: CASSPDELSGYTF; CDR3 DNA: TGTGCCAGCAGCCCTGATGAATTATCCGGCTACACCTTC
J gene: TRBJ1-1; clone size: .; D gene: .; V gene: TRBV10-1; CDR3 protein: CASIGGSSSEAFF; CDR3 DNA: TGCGCCAGCATCGGGGGTAGTTCGTCTGAAGCTTTCTTT
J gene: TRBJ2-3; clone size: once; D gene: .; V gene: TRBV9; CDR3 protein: CASSVDVGTDTQYF; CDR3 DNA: TGTGCCAGCAGCGTAGATGTAGGCACAGATACGCAGTATTTT
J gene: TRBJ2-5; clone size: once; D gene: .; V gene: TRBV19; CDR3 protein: CASSIFRGGVHLEQYF; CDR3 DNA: TGTGCCAGTAGTATCTTTCGCGGAGGCGTCCATCTGGAGCAGTACTTC
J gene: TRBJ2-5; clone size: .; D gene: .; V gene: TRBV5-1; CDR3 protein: CASRLDGTQETQYF; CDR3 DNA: TGCGCCAGCAGATTGGATGGGACCCAAGAGACCCAGTACTTC
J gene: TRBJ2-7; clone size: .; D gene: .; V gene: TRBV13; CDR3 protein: CASSFSGGSSYEQYF; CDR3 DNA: TGTGCCAGCAGCTTTAGCGGAGGGAGCTCCTACGAGCAGTACTTC
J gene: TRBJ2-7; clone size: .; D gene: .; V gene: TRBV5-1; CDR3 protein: CASRSGHLSYEQYF; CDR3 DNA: TGCGCCAGCAGATCGGGACACCTCTCCTACGAGCAGTACTTC
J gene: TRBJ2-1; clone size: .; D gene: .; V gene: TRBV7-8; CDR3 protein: CASSLDRISYNEQFF; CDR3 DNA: TGTGCCAGCAGCTTAGACAGGATCTCCTACAATGAGCAGTTCTTC
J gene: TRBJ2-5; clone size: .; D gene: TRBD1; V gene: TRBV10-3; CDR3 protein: CAISPSTGWETQYF; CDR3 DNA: TGTGCCATTTCACCCTCGACAGGGTGGGAGACCCAGTACTTC
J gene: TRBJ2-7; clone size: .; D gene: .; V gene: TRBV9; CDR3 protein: CASSVVGAGFYEQYF; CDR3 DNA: TGTGCCAGCAGCGTAGTCGGGGCCGGATTCTACGAGCAGTACTTC
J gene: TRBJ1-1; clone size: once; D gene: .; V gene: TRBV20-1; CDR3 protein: CLRQGNTEAFF; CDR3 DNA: TGCCTAAGGCAGGGGAACACTGAAGCTTTCTTT
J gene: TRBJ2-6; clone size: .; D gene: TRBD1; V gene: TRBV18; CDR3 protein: CASSPETGSGANVLTF; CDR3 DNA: TGTGCCAGCTCACCAGAGACAGGGTCTGGGGCCAACGTCCTGACTTTC
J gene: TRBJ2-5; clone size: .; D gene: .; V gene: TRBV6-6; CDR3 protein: CASSYGASGEQYF; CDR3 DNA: TGTGCCAGCAGTTACGGGGCATCAGGAGAGCAGTACTTC
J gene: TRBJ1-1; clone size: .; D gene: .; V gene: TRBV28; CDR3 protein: CASRPGGSDTEAFF; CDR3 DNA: TGTGCCAGCAGACCCGGAGGTTCGGACACTGAAGCTTTCTTT
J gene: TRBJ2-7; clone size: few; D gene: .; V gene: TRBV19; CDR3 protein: CASSTGLGRLEQYF; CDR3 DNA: TGTGCCAGTAGTACCGGACTCGGTAGGCTCGAGCAGTACTTC
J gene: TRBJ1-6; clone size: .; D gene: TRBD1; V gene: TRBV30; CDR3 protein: CAYKQGEPTRMNVSPLHF; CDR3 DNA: TGTGCCTACAAACAGGGGGAGCCTACCAGGATGAATGTTTCACCCCTCCACTTT
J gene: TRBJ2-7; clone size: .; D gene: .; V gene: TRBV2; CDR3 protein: CASSGDLNYEQYF; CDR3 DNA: TGTGCCAGCAGTGGAGATTTAAACTACGAGCAGTACTTC
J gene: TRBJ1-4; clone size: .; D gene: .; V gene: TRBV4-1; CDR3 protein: CASSQVQGTNEKLFF; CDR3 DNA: TGCGCCAGCAGCCAAGTACAGGGTACTAATGAAAAACTGTTTTTT
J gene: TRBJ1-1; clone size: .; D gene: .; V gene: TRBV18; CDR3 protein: CASSPRDSIVTEAFF; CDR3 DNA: TGTGCCAGCTCACCCCGGGACTCTATAGTAACTGAAGCTTTCTTT
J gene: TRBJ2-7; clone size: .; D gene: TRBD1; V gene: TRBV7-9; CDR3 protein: CASSDITGVVYEQYF; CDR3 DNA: TGTGCCAGCAGCGACATTACAGGGGTGGTCTACGAGCAGTACTTC
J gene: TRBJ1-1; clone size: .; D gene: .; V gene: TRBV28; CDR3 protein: CASSLHPGRAFF; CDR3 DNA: TGTGCCAGCAGTTTACACCCGGGGAGAGCTTTCTTT
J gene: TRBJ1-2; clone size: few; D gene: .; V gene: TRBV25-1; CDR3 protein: CASSEAGGNYGYTF; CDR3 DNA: TGTGCCAGCAGTGAGGCGGGGGGGAACTATGGCTACACCTTC
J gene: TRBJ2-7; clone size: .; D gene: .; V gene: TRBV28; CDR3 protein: CASSHQPKSYEQYF; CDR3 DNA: TGTGCCAGCAGCCATCAGCCTAAATCCTACGAGCAGTACTTC
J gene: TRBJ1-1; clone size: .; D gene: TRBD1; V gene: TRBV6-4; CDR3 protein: CASSADRARTEAFF; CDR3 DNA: TGTGCCAGCAGCGCGGACAGGGCCCGCACTGAAGCTTTCTTT
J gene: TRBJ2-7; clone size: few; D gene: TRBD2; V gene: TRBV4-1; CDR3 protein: CASSQEPSGRPKGYEQYF; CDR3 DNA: TGCGCCAGCAGCCAAGAGCCTAGCGGGAGGCCAAAGGGGTACGAGCAGTACTTC